This T cell receptor (beta chain) was captured by sequencing in a study of cytotoxic CD8 clonotypes in ibrutinib-treated CLL. Study overall: The study included some 10 relapsed/refractory and under 16 treatment-naive patients; under 18 had IGHV unmutated disease. Responses: about 25 partial, 2 complete; after median approximately 67 months, 14 stayed remitted, roughly 12 progressed. Findings and limits, study-wide: T-cell clonality at baseline went above that of age-matched healthy donors and rose and fell with circulating CD8+ T-cell counts.

Trimming cost V 4 bases and J 6 bases, with 16 bases left between them. Germline-derived CDR1 and CDR2 are SGDLS and YYNGEE. The CDR3 length is 14 residues. A 1 in 200,000 to 1 in 1 million T cell depth was the sequencing target. Profiled with immunoSEQ multiplex PCR; TCRdb holds only in-frame clones, not every one. The sample holds 45,000 to 55,000 clones; about half are singletons and the top ten take 30% to 35%. A note on this clone: Its specificity is not known.

Sample: PBMCs, taken after 12 months of ibrutinib treatment. The chain links TRBV9 to TRBJ1-2; perhaps TRBD1 as D (6 bases). The receptor was derived from a human donor with chronic lymphocytic leukemia. In DNA form, the CDR3 reads TGTGCCAGCAGCACCCGGGACATAGCTAATGGCTACACCTTC. Its translation: CASSTRDIANGYTF.